What follows are 20 T cell receptor beta chains derived from one specimen sequenced in a study of regulatory T cells in long-lasting Graves disease. The TCR beta library used iRepertoire HTBI primers with Arm-PCR amplification of CDR3. One entry per CDR3 protein results from TCRdb running MiXCR on the multiplex PCR reads. The data show 560,000 or so distinct CDR3 sequences, 15% to 20% seen once. Documented time point: newly diagnosed GD, antithyroid drugs for less than 3 months. The authors made the TCR library using RNA they extracted from PBMCs. Another study also made use of these data, one on T cells in Graves' hyperthyroidism and ophthalmopathy.

This material consisted of peripheral blood mononuclear cells (PBMCs), taken at new diagnosis, from a patient treated with antithyroid drugs. The receptors shown here come from a man between 18 and 29 years old with Graves disease.

The genes are TRBV27 and TRBJ1-4; D gene unclear. Germline V gene data show CDR1 as MNHEY and CDR2 as SMNVEV (reference sequence). The V and J ends lost 5 bases and 4 bases respectively, with 8 bases between them. The CDR3 runs to 13 residues. This CDR3 is CASSPTINEKLFF. The CDR3 DNA reads as TGTGCCAGCAGTCCGACGATTAATGAAAAACTGTTTTTT. The full variable domain, rest sourced from reference TRBV27 and TRBJ1-4, is EAQVTQNPRYLITVTGKKLTVTCSQNMNHEYMSWYRQDPGLGLRQIYYSMNVEVTDKGDVPEGYKVSRKEKRNFPLILESPSPNQTSLYFCASSPTINEKLFFGSGTQLSVL.

This clonotype was recorded at least ten times. This chain uses TRBV30 with TRBJ1-2, with D uncertain. The CDR3 extends over 14 amino acids. V lost 4 bases, J lost 4 bases, and 16 bases lay in between. Per germline, CDR1 GTSNPN and CDR2 SVGIG (reference sequence). The CDR3 is CAWMLDGTSYGYTF. The CDR3 bases are TGTGCCTGGATGCTGGACGGTACCTCCTATGGCTACACCTTC. Using reference TRBV30 and TRBJ1-2 for the parts outside the CDR3, the full variable domain is SQTIHQWPATLVQPVGSPLSLECTVEGTSNPNLYWYRQAAGRGLQLLFYSVGIGQISSEVPQNLSASRPQDRQFILSSKKLLLSDSGFYLCAWMLDGTSYGYTFGSGTRLTVV.

This sequence joins TRBV18 and TRBJ1-5; possible D gene TRBD1, 6 bases. CDR1 and CDR2 from the germline V gene are KGHSH and LQKENI. V gave up 2 bases and J gave up 7 bases, with 12 bases separating them. This CDR3 is 14 amino acids long. The chain's CDR3 is CASSPTGLLQPQHF. CDR3 bases: TGTGCCAGCTCACCAACAGGGCTGTTACAGCCCCAGCATTTT. Variable domain in full (rest from reference TRBV18 and TRBJ1-5): NAGVMQNPRHLVRRRGQEARLRCSPMKGHSHVYWYRQLPEEGLKFMVYLQKENIIDESGMPKERFSAEFPKEGPSILRIQQVVRGDSAAYFCASSPTGLLQPQHFGDGTRLSIL.

This clonotype was detected ten times or more. The J gene is TRBJ2-1, the V gene TRBV11-2, with a possible D match to TRBD2 (6 bases). Germline lookup yields CDR1 SGHAT and CDR2 FQNNGV. The V end was cut by 2 bases, the J end by 3 bases, with 14 bases between. The CDR3 runs to 16 residues. CDR3 loop: CASSLLGGTLYNEQFF. The DNA of the CDR3 is TGTGCCAGCAGCTTACTGGGGGGAACCCTCTACAATGAGCAGTTCTTC.

The chain combines TRBV29-1 with TRBJ2-2; 9 bases fit TRBD1. Trimming cost V 7 bases and J 7 bases; bases outside gene matches: 10. This CDR3 comprises 14 residues. CDR1 is SQVTM, CDR2 ANQGSEA, per germline. CDR3: CSAGTGYHGGELFF. In DNA, the CDR3 is TGCAGCGCAGGGACAGGGTATCACGGCGGGGAGCTGTTTTTT.

V gene TRBV11-2 combines with J gene TRBJ2-1; 7 bases map to TRBD2. With 4 bases clipped from V and 6 bases from J, the junction kept 21 bases outside the gene matches. The CDR3 has 19 residues. Germline CDR1 SGHAT, CDR2 FQNNGV. CDR3 sequence reads: CASSSSAAGLAGGGNEQFF. The CDR3 DNA reads TGTGCCAGCAGCTCCTCGGCGGCGGGCTTAGCGGGTGGGGGCAATGAGCAGTTCTTC. The whole variable domain, filled in from reference TRBV11-2 and TRBJ2-1, reads EAGVAQSPRYKIIEKRQSVAFWCNPISGHATLYWYQQILGQGPKLLIQFQNNGVVDDSQLPKDRFSAERLKGVDSTLKIQPAKLEDSAVYLCASSSSAAGLAGGGNEQFFGPGTRLTVL.

As DNA, the CDR3 is TGTGCCAGCAGCCGAAACAGGGGAAATCAGCCCCAGCATTTT. This encodes CASSRNRGNQPQHF. The genes are TRBV28 and TRBJ1-5; TRBD1 agrees at 7 bases. Germline assignment: CDR1 MDHEN and CDR2 SYDVKM. The V and J ends lost 6 bases and 4 bases, in that order; junction bases with no gene match: 6. The CDR3 is 14 residues long.

The table lists this clonotype with a count of one. One base away lies a much larger clone, so this may be a sequencing read error. A read error is likely, as this CDR3 ends without the conserved phenylalanine or tryptophan. The chain is built from TRBV6-5 and TRBJ1-1, with no clear D. The CDR3 contains 15 residues. CDR1 and CDR2 from the germline V gene are MNHEY and SVGAGI. V was cut by 0 bases and J by 2 bases, with 10 bases left in between. CDR3 region: CASSYSTGFNTEAFY. The CDR3 bases are TGTGCCAGCAGTTACTCAACCGGTTTTAACACTGAAGCTTTCTAT.

This clonotype was observed a handful of times. This sequence may be a read error, since a much larger clone differs from it by one base. The final CDR3 position lacks the conserved phenylalanine or tryptophan, pointing to a likely read error. For the CDR3, the DNA is TGTGCCAGCATCTCACCCCCGGGAGAGAGCTACGAGCAGTACCTC. It specifies CASISPPGESYEQYL. The chain has TRBV6-1 and TRBJ2-7; possible D gene TRBD2, 6 bases. V lost 7 bases and J 3 bases, leaving 19 bases between the germline ends. CDR1 and CDR2 from the germline V gene are MNHNS and SASEGT. The CDR3 extends over 15 amino acids.

Only a few counts were recorded for this clonotype. The chain carries TRBV13 and TRBJ2-7; TRBD1 matches at 8 bases. In germline, CDR1 is PRHDT, CDR2 FYEKMQ (reference sequence). V shed 5 bases, J shed 3 bases, and the junction held 9 bases outside the gene matches. The CDR3 runs 15 residues. CDR3: CASSPRQGYDYEQYF. The CDR3 DNA is TGTGCCAGCAGCCCCAGACAGGGGTATGACTACGAGCAGTACTTC.

This clonotype was counted between two and nine times. This chain connects TRBV19 to TRBJ2-7; TRBD2 agrees at 7 bases. The CDR3 runs 14 residues. The V and J ends lost 7 bases and 3 bases, in that order; junction bases with no gene match: 9. The germline V gene has CDR1 LNHDA and CDR2 SQIVND (reference sequence). CDR3 nucleotide sequence: TGTGCCAGTACTAAAAGCGGGACCGACTACGAGCAGTACTTC. Protein product: CASTKSGTDYEQYF.

For the CDR3, the DNA is TGTGCCAGCAGCGTGTACGGGGGGGGCTGGGATGAGCAGTTCTTC. Translated: CASSVYGGGWDEQFF. The chain joins TRBV9 to TRBJ2-1; TRBD2 aligns across 8 bases. The V gene end was trimmed by 2 bases and the J gene end by 8 bases; junction bases not matched to a gene: 9. Germline-derived CDR1 and CDR2 are SGDLS and YYNGEE. The CDR3 extends over 15 amino acids. The whole variable domain, remainder taken from reference TRBV9 and TRBJ2-1, is DSGVTQTPKHLITATGQRVTLRCSPRSGDLSVYWYQQSLDQGLQFLIQYYNGEERAKGNILERFSAQQFPDLHSELNLSSLELGDSALYFCASSVYGGGWDEQFFGPGTRLTVL.

This sequence joins TRBV27 and TRBJ1-6; no clear D. V lost 4 bases to trimming and J lost 5 bases, with 9 bases between them. Germline loops: CDR1 MNHEY, CDR2 SMNVEV (reference sequence). This CDR3 is 14 amino acids long. CDR3 sequence reads: CASSSQLDNSPLHF. CDR3 sequence (DNA): TGTGCCAGCAGTTCCCAGCTTGATAATTCACCCCTCCACTTT.

This chain joins TRBV10-1 and TRBJ2-5, with D possibly matching TRBD2 (5 bases). This CDR3 region has 13 residues. The V end lost 7 bases, the J end lost 4 bases, and 13 bases lay between the germline ends. CDR1 WNHNN and CDR2 SYGVQD come from the germline V gene (reference sequence). The CDR3 DNA reads TGCGCCAGCACGGGGAGTCTGGGAGAGACCCAGTACTTC. Its protein product is CASTGSLGETQYF.

This clonotype was counted a few times. The chain links TRBV6-1 to TRBJ1-1; D uncertain. This CDR3 comprises 12 residues. V was trimmed by 2 bases and J by 11 bases, leaving 12 bases between them. CDR1 is MNHNS and CDR2 is SASEGT in the germline V gene. CDR3 sequence: CASSETPPGAFF. The CDR3, as DNA: TGTGCCAGCAGTGAAACGCCCCCCGGGGCTTTCTTT.

Concerning this clonotype itself: Since a much larger clone is just one base distant, this may be a read error. This rearrangement joins TRBV6-9 to TRBJ1-2, with D unclear. V was shortened by 4 bases and J by 12 bases, with 18 bases between the two germline ends. The CDR3 is made up of 13 amino acids. Germline V CDR1 and CDR2: MNHGY, SVAAGI. CDR3 region: CASSSPGKRSHTF. The CDR3 DNA reads as TGTGCCAGCAGTTCCCCGGGGAAGAGGAGCCACACCTTC.

The chain couples TRBV9 to TRBJ1-3; TRBD1 might be the D (5 bases). The V and J ends lost 1 base and 2 bases respectively, with 16 bases between them. The CDR3 runs 17 residues. Looked up from germline, CDR1 is SGDLS and CDR2 is YYNGEE. In DNA, the CDR3 is TGTGCCAGCAGCGTATATAGGGGTGAGAACCCTGGAAACACCATATATTTT. It encodes CASSVYRGENPGNTIYF.

This clonotype has at least ten counts. CDR3 nucleotide sequence: TGTGCCAGCAGTCCCGCTACGGGGACAGGGGGCACTGAAGCTTTCTTT. This encodes CASSPATGTGGTEAFF. V is TRBV28 and J is TRBJ1-1, with 11 bases lining up with TRBD1. Germline V gene data show CDR1 as MDHEN and CDR2 as SYDVKM. The V gene end was trimmed by 5 bases and the J gene end by 4 bases; junction bases not matched to a gene: 9. This CDR3 is built from 16 residues. Drawing the rest from reference TRBV28 and TRBJ1-1, the complete variable domain is DVKVTQSSRYLVKRTGEKVFLECVQDMDHENMFWYRQDPGLGLRLIYFSYDVKMKEKGDIPEGYSVSREKKERFSLILESASTNQTSMYLCASSPATGTGGTEAFFGQGTRLTVV.

V gene TRBV9 combines with J gene TRBJ2-1; 8 nucleotides agree with TRBD1. CDR1 SGDLS and CDR2 YYNGEE come from the germline V gene. The CDR3 runs to 16 residues. Trimming took 2 bases from V and 4 from J; bases not matched to a gene: 8. CDR3 DNA sequence: TGTGCCAGCAGCGTCGAGGGGACAGGAGCATACAATGAGCAGTTCTTC. Translating gives CASSVEGTGAYNEQFF.

The J gene is TRBJ1-6, the V gene TRBV28, with 8 bases aligning to TRBD1. V trimming: 3 bases; J trimming: 2 bases; junction bases outside the gene matches: 12. The CDR3 loop spans 19 amino acids. The V gene's germline CDR1 is MDHEN and CDR2 SYDVKM. The CDR3 coding sequence is TGTGCCAGCAGTTTGTATCCGGGACAGGCCAGCCCCTATAATTCACCCCTCCACTTT. Translating gives CASSLYPGQASPYNSPLHF. The variable domain in full, completed from reference TRBV28 and TRBJ1-6, reads DVKVTQSSRYLVKRTGEKVFLECVQDMDHENMFWYRQDPGLGLRLIYFSYDVKMKEKGDIPEGYSVSREKKERFSLILESASTNQTSMYLCASSLYPGQASPYNSPLHFGNGTRLTVT.